The T cell receptor (beta chain) described here comes from a study of T-cell reconstitution after alpha-beta-depleted transplantation in children. Study-level results: High day-60 TCRbeta diversity in some patients came from surviving recipient T cells and thymic progenitors. As was reported, about two months after transplant, alpha-beta T cells came from several hundred expanded graft clones. T-cell counts and diversity at one year post-transplant came mainly from newly produced T cells.

About this clonotype itself: Its antigen is currently unknown.

The CDR3 runs 16 residues. V lost 4 bases, J lost 0 bases, and 15 bases lay in between. The V gene's germline CDR1 is SGHTA and CDR2 FQGNSA. Unique molecular identifiers were used in preparing the TCRbeta library. One entry per CDR3 protein results from TCRdb running MiXCR on the PCR reads. The sample lists 400,000 to 450,000 distinct CDR3 sequences, approximately 41% occurring once. Specimen: PBMCs, collected before TCRalphabeta/CD19-depleted stem cell transplant. The J gene is TRBJ1-2, the V gene TRBV7-2; possible D gene TRBD1, 6 bases. The clonotype comes from a girl aged 2 to 9 with aplastic anemia, due to receive a stem cell transplant. For the CDR3, the DNA is TGTGCCAGCAGCTACGGACAGACCTATACTAACTATGGCTACACCTTC. Amino acid sequence: CASSYGQTYTNYGYTF. Full variable domain (outside the CDR3, taken from reference TRBV7-2 and TRBJ1-2): GAGVSQSPSNKVTEKGKDVELRCDPISGHTALYWYRQSLGQGLEFLIYFQGNSAPDKSGLPSDRFSAERTGGSVSTLTIQRTQQEDSAVYLCASSYGQTYTNYGYTFGSGTRLTVV.